This T cell receptor (beta chain) was sequenced during a study of T-cell memory formation after mild COVID-19. Study findings and constraints: Pre-infection memory held some responding clones, suggesting pre-existing cross-reactive T cells responded.

Comments on this clonotype: Its cognate antigen is unknown.

MiXCR was run by TCRdb on the 5' RACE reads, yielding one entry per CDR3 protein. The sample has hundreds of thousands of distinct CDR3 sequences; around 30% are singletons. Trimming pared 8 bases from V and 6 bases from J, leaving 17 bases between. The CDR3 contains 14 residues. Germline lookup yields CDR1 PRHDT and CDR2 FYEKMQ (reference sequence). The rearrangement uses TRBV13 and TRBJ2-1, with D perhaps matching TRBD1 (6 bases). The TCR was taken from an adult woman who had mild COVID-19 (a few samples of this study predate the infection). Cell type and time point are not known. The sequenced sample consisted of PBMCs or a T cell subset sorted from them (not recorded which). As DNA, the CDR3 is TGTGCCAGCCGCGCCAGGGGAACAAGCAATGAGCAGTTCTTC. Amino acid sequence: CASRARGTSNEQFF. Together with reference TRBV13 and TRBJ2-1, the CDR3 gives the full variable domain: AAGVIQSPRHLIKEKRETATLKCYPIPRHDTVYWYQQGPGQDPQFLISFYEKMQSDKGSIPDRFSAQQFSDYHSELNMSSLELGDSALYFCASRARGTSNEQFFGPGTRLTVL.